What follows are 9 T cell receptor beta chains derived from one specimen sequenced in a study of T cell responses to AZD1222 COVID-19 vaccine. Repertoires were generated with immunoSEQ multiplex PCR, while TCRdb's copy carries only in-frame clones and drops some. This sample has fewer than 200,000 clones, with more than 75% found just once. The source material was peripheral blood, sampled 28 days after the second AZD1222 dose. Source of these receptors: an adult who received the AZD1222 COVID-19 vaccine.

The chain carries TRBV6-1 and TRBJ2-5; the D gene is possibly TRBD1 (5 bases). Germline values: CDR1 MNHNS, CDR2 SASEGT. The ends were cut back, 3 bases at V and 2 bases at J, with 10 bases in the middle. The CDR3 loop spans 14 amino acids. In nucleotides, the CDR3 is TGTGCCAGCAGTGAGGCCAGGGTTCAAGAGACCCAGTACTTC. It is translated as CASSEARVQETQYF.

V and J are TRBV28 and TRBJ1-3, with a tentative D call TRBD1 (6 bases). Trimming pared 5 bases from V and 4 bases from J, leaving 12 bases between. Germline V gene lookup returns CDR1 MDHEN and CDR2 SYDVKM. This CDR3 is built from 14 residues. In DNA form, the CDR3 reads TGTGCCAGCAGTCCGGACAGTGTAGGAAACACCATATATTTT. Translated, it gives CASSPDSVGNTIYF.

This chain connects TRBV6-5 to TRBJ1-2; D unresolved. Germline CDR1 is MNHEY and CDR2 is SVGAGI. Trimming stripped 6 bases from V and 0 bases from J, with 11 bases between. The CDR3 runs to 14 residues. CDR3 DNA: TGTGCCAGCAGGCCATCAACAGCTAACTATGGCTACACCTTC. Protein sequence: CASRPSTANYGYTF.

This chain links TRBV5-1 with TRBJ2-4; D uncertain. CDR1 and CDR2 from the germline V gene are SGHRS and YFSETQ. CDR3 size: 12 residues. The ends were cut back, 2 bases at V and 9 bases at J, with 9 bases in the middle. The CDR3 spells CASSFDNGIQYF. Here the CDR3 DNA reads TGCGCCAGCAGCTTTGACAATGGCATTCAGTACTTC.

The chain is built from TRBV28 and TRBJ2-7; 13 bases agree with TRBD2. V was clipped by 7 bases and J by 3 bases; unmatched bases: 9. The CDR3 is 16 amino acids. Germline assignment: CDR1 MDHEN and CDR2 SYDVKM. CDR3 bases: TGTGCCAGCACCCCGGCGGGACTAGCGGGAAGCTACGAGCAGTACTTC. This gives the protein CASTPAGLAGSYEQYF. The entire variable domain, with the rest obtained from reference TRBV28 and TRBJ2-7, is as follows: DVKVTQSSRYLVKRTGEKVFLECVQDMDHENMFWYRQDPGLGLRLIYFSYDVKMKEKGDIPEGYSVSREKKERFSLILESASTNQTSMYLCASTPAGLAGSYEQYFGPGTRLTVT.

The V and J genes are TRBV6-1 and TRBJ1-5; D is perhaps TRBD1 (6 bases). Trimming removed 1 base at V and 4 bases at J, with 8 bases between. Per the germline V gene, CDR1 is MNHNS and CDR2 is SASEGT. The CDR3 is made up of 14 amino acids. The CDR3, as DNA: TGTGCCAGCAGTGAAGGACAGGTAAATCAGCCCCAGCATTTT. It specifies CASSEGQVNQPQHF.

The rearrangement joins TRBV4-1 to TRBJ2-6; D is ambiguous. With 3 bases removed from V and 0 bases from J, the gap between germline ends came to 9 bases. Per germline, CDR1 MGHRA and CDR2 YSYEKL. The length of the CDR3 is 16 residues. CDR3 sequence (DNA): TGCGCCAGCAGCCATCCCGAGATCTCTGGGGCCAACGTCCTGACTTTC. It encodes CASSHPEISGANVLTF.

V usage is TRBV27 and J usage is TRBJ2-1; TRBD2 might be the D (5 bases). Germline CDR1 reads MNHEY; CDR2 reads SMNVEV (reference sequence). CDR3 length: 13 residues. V gave up 6 bases and J gave up 10 bases, with 16 bases separating them. CDR3 coding DNA: TGTGCCAGCAGGCAGTTCACGGGCGGGGAGCAGTTCTTC. Translating it yields CASRQFTGGEQFF.

This sequence joins TRBV27 and TRBJ2-7, with a possible D match to TRBD2 (6 bases). The germline V gene has CDR1 MNHEY and CDR2 SMNVEV (reference sequence). The CDR3 sequence is 13 residues long. The CDR3 spells CDLRGSGTYEQYF. The DNA for the CDR3 is TGTGACCTCCGGGGTAGCGGCACCTACGAGCAGTACTTC.